The entry below describes one T cell receptor (beta chain). The sample comes from a study of cytomegalovirus exposure and HLA in healthy donors. The PCR used 60 Vbeta and 13 Jbeta primers. Assay used: immunoSEQ multiplex PCR; TCRdb lists only in-frame clones, some missing. Of some 71,000 clones in the sample, around four fifths are singletons; the top ten hold 22%. Germline assignment: CDR1 GTSNPN and CDR2 SVGIG (reference sequence). V lost 2 bases to trimming and J lost 8 bases; unmatched junction nucleotides: 11. The CDR3 sequence is 15 residues long. The sequenced sample was PBMCs. J is TRBJ2-2 and V is TRBV30; TRBD1 agrees at 7 bases. This receptor was taken from a woman under 40 in good health and CMV-seropositive. CDR3: CAWSLEAGTEGELFF. DNA for the CDR3: TGTGCCTGGAGTCTAGAGGCCGGGACAGAAGGGGAGCTGTTTTTT.